This is a list of T cell receptor beta chains from one sample in a study of neoadjuvant anti-PD-1 for oral cavity cancer. Sequencing was performed with immunoSEQ multiplex PCR; in TCRdb, only in-frame clones are kept and a portion is missing. The sample consists of about 16,000 clones, around 60% of them appearing once. The sequencing used PBMCs, collected before nivolumab (anti-PD-1) treatment. All receptors come from a person between 40 and 80 years old with oral cavity squamous cell carcinoma. The CDR3 runs from the conserved cysteine through the conserved F or W. A D gene is named only where the DNA matches it firmly. The size entry is marked missing in some rows and otherwise reads once, few, many or a size class.

clone_size: .
j_call: TRBJ2-1
v_call: TRBV6-1
d_call: TRBD2
cdr3_aa: CASSEGSGRPYNEQFF
cdr3_nt: TGTGCCAGCAGTGAAGGAAGCGGGAGGCCCTACAATGAGCAGTTCTTC

clone_size: .
j_call: TRBJ2-1
v_call: TRBV11-2
d_call: .
cdr3_aa: CASSLRRINEQFF
cdr3_nt: TGTGCCAGCAGCTTGAGGCGGATAAATGAGCAGTTCTTC

clone_size: few
j_call: TRBJ1-3
v_call: TRBV19
d_call: TRBD1
cdr3_aa: CASSTGQSGNTIYF
cdr3_nt: TGTGCCAGTAGTACGGGACAGTCAGGAAACACCATATATTTT

clone_size: few
j_call: TRBJ2-1
v_call: TRBV6-1
d_call: TRBD2
cdr3_aa: CASRPGGDGNEQFF
cdr3_nt: TGTGCCAGCAGACCGGGGGGTGATGGCAATGAGCAGTTCTTC

clone_size: .
j_call: TRBJ2-7
v_call: TRBV9
d_call: TRBD2
cdr3_aa: CASSVELAGPQGEQYF
cdr3_nt: TGTGCCAGCAGCGTAGAACTAGCGGGGCCCCAGGGCGAGCAGTACTTC

clone_size: .
j_call: TRBJ2-5
v_call: TRBV5-4
d_call: TRBD2
cdr3_aa: CASSRGGGHGLETQYF
cdr3_nt: TGTGCCAGCAGCCGGGGGGGCGGGCATGGTTTGGAGACCCAGTACTTC

clone_size: .
j_call: TRBJ1-5
v_call: TRBV10-2
d_call: .
cdr3_aa: CASIRGHQPQHF
cdr3_nt: TGCGCCAGCATCCGAGGACATCAGCCCCAGCATTTT

clone_size: .
j_call: TRBJ2-7
v_call: TRBV5-5
d_call: .
cdr3_aa: CASSFVSATYEQYF
cdr3_nt: TGTGCCAGCAGCTTTGTTAGCGCAACCTACGAGCAGTACTTC

clone_size: .
j_call: TRBJ1-1
v_call: TRBV9
d_call: TRBD1
cdr3_aa: CASSGGTGTNTEAFF
cdr3_nt: TGTGCCAGCAGCGGAGGGACAGGGACGAACACTGAAGCTTTCTTT

clone_size: few
j_call: TRBJ1-2
v_call: TRBV6-1
d_call: .
cdr3_aa: CASSDTGAPPYGYTF
cdr3_nt: TGTGCCAGCAGTGATACGGGCGCCCCCCCTTATGGCTACACCTTC

clone_size: .
j_call: TRBJ1-4
v_call: TRBV7-9
d_call: .
cdr3_aa: CASSLSRLNEKLFF
cdr3_nt: TGTGCCAGCAGCTTGAGCCGCCTTAATGAAAAACTGTTTTTT

clone_size: .
j_call: TRBJ1-1
v_call: TRBV25-1
d_call: .
cdr3_aa: CASSEYILSGQRKPEAFF
cdr3_nt: TGTGCCAGCAGTGAATATATTCTTAGCGGGCAGAGAAAACCTGAAGCTTTCTTT

clone_size: .
j_call: TRBJ1-3
v_call: TRBV6-1
d_call: .
cdr3_aa: CASSEAMGIQPGFSGNTIYF
cdr3_nt: TGTGCCAGCAGTGAAGCGATGGGGATACAGCCCGGATTCTCTGGAAACACCATATATTTT

clone_size: few
j_call: TRBJ2-1
v_call: TRBV29-1
d_call: .
cdr3_aa: CSVEDPPKQFF
cdr3_nt: TGCAGCGTTGAAGATCCTCCGAAACAGTTCTTC

clone_size: .
j_call: TRBJ1-5
v_call: TRBV6-5
d_call: .
cdr3_aa: CASRRTELSNQPQHF
cdr3_nt: TGTGCCAGCCGACGGACGGAGCTTAGCAATCAGCCCCAGCATTTT

clone_size: .
j_call: TRBJ1-2
v_call: TRBV28
d_call: .
cdr3_aa: CASTRTVNYGYTF
cdr3_nt: TGTGCCAGCACCCGGACAGTTAACTATGGCTACACCTTC

clone_size: .
j_call: TRBJ2-7
v_call: TRBV2
d_call: TRBD2
cdr3_aa: CASRIGLVSEQYF
cdr3_nt: TGTGCCAGCAGGATTGGACTAGTAAGCGAGCAGTACTTC

clone_size: once
j_call: TRBJ2-3
v_call: TRBV5-1
d_call: TRBD2
cdr3_aa: CASRTSGGTDTQYF
cdr3_nt: TGCGCCAGCAGAACTAGCGGTGGCACAGATACGCAGTATTTT

clone_size: .
j_call: TRBJ1-1
v_call: TRBV21-1
d_call: .
cdr3_aa: CASSTHDRNTEAFF
cdr3_nt: TGTGCCAGCAGCACACATGACCGGAACACTGAAGCTTTCTTT

clone_size: .
j_call: TRBJ2-3
v_call: TRBV30
d_call: .
cdr3_aa: CAWSGIAIGFTDTQYF
cdr3_nt: TGTGCCTGGAGTGGCATCGCGATCGGGTTCACAGATACGCAGTATTTT

clone_size: few
j_call: TRBJ2-2
v_call: TRBV5-5
d_call: TRBD1
cdr3_aa: CASSFDQGAGELFF
cdr3_nt: TGTGCCAGCAGCTTTGACCAGGGGGCCGGGGAGCTGTTTTTT

clone_size: .
j_call: TRBJ2-2
v_call: TRBV9
d_call: .
cdr3_aa: CASSVSPENTGELFF
cdr3_nt: TGTGCCAGCAGCGTATCTCCTGAGAACACCGGGGAGCTGTTTTTT

clone_size: .
j_call: TRBJ1-1
v_call: TRBV7-9
d_call: .
cdr3_aa: CASRPPWAAPAHTEAFF
cdr3_nt: TGTGCCAGCAGACCTCCGTGGGCGGCCCCAGCGCACACTGAAGCTTTCTTT

clone_size: few
j_call: TRBJ1-1
v_call: TRBV9
d_call: .
cdr3_aa: CASSAKIGAGGNTEAFF
cdr3_nt: TGTGCCAGCAGCGCAAAGATAGGGGCTGGGGGGAACACTGAAGCTTTCTTT

clone_size: .
j_call: TRBJ2-1
v_call: TRBV19
d_call: TRBD2
cdr3_aa: CASSLAGTSWEQFF
cdr3_nt: TGTGCCAGTAGTTTAGCGGGAACCAGTTGGGAGCAGTTCTTC

clone_size: few
j_call: TRBJ2-2
v_call: TRBV5-1
d_call: .
cdr3_aa: CATIGGELFF
cdr3_nt: TGCGCCACCATAGGGGGGGAGCTGTTTTTT

clone_size: .
j_call: TRBJ2-7
v_call: TRBV5-3
d_call: TRBD1
cdr3_aa: CARSAPPGTESYEQYF
cdr3_nt: TGTGCCAGAAGCGCGCCCCCCGGGACAGAAAGCTACGAGCAGTACTTC

clone_size: .
j_call: TRBJ2-7
v_call: TRBV7-9
d_call: .
cdr3_aa: CASSRVGWYEQYF
cdr3_nt: TGTGCCAGCAGCCGAGTTGGGTGGTACGAGCAGTACTTC

clone_size: .
j_call: TRBJ2-7
v_call: TRBV5-1
d_call: TRBD1
cdr3_aa: CASSLVAGGFSSSYEQYF
cdr3_nt: TGCGCCAGCAGCTTGGTGGCAGGGGGCTTTTCGTCATCATACGAGCAGTACTTC

clone_size: .
j_call: TRBJ2-1
v_call: TRBV6-1
d_call: .
cdr3_aa: CASSPRNNEQFF
cdr3_nt: TGTGCCAGCAGTCCCCGCAACAATGAGCAGTTCTTC

clone_size: .
j_call: TRBJ2-7
v_call: TRBV5-8
d_call: .
cdr3_aa: CASSLDGKFYEQYF
cdr3_nt: TGTGCCAGCAGCTTGGACGGGAAGTTCTACGAGCAGTACTTC

clone_size: .
j_call: TRBJ2-2
v_call: TRBV14
d_call: TRBD2
cdr3_aa: CASSQGGRQTGELFF
cdr3_nt: TGTGCCAGCAGCCAAGGCGGGAGGCAAACCGGGGAGCTGTTTTTT

clone_size: few
j_call: TRBJ2-6
v_call: TRBV18
d_call: .
cdr3_aa: CASSPPAGANVLTF
cdr3_nt: TGTGCCAGCTCACCACCCGCTGGGGCCAACGTCCTGACTTTC

clone_size: .
j_call: TRBJ2-3
v_call: TRBV19
d_call: .
cdr3_aa: CASSASVDTQYF
cdr3_nt: TGTGCCAGTAGTGCTAGCGTAGATACGCAGTATTTT

clone_size: .
j_call: TRBJ2-2
v_call: TRBV9
d_call: .
cdr3_aa: CASSVAGPPGELFF
cdr3_nt: TGTGCCAGCAGCGTAGCTGGACCTCCCGGGGAGCTGTTTTTT

clone_size: .
j_call: TRBJ2-7
v_call: TRBV5-1
d_call: .
cdr3_aa: CASSSLGEGAYEQYF
cdr3_nt: TGCGCCAGCAGCTCCCTGGGGGAGGGGGCCTACGAGCAGTACTTC

clone_size: .
j_call: TRBJ2-7
v_call: TRBV18
d_call: TRBD2
cdr3_aa: CASSPLILGLARGEQYF
cdr3_nt: TGTGCCAGCTCACCTCTGATCTTGGGACTAGCTAGGGGGGAGCAGTACTTC

clone_size: .
j_call: TRBJ2-7
v_call: TRBV6-5
d_call: .
cdr3_aa: CASSTGNTYEQYF
cdr3_nt: TGTGCCAGCAGTACAGGGAACACCTACGAGCAGTACTTC

clone_size: once
j_call: TRBJ2-1
v_call: TRBV10-2
d_call: .
cdr3_aa: CASSESVGFSYNEQFF
cdr3_nt: TGCGCCAGCAGTGAGAGTGTGGGCTTTTCCTACAATGAGCAGTTCTTC

clone_size: few
j_call: TRBJ2-1
v_call: TRBV15
d_call: .
cdr3_aa: CATRVEPYNEQFF
cdr3_nt: TGTGCCACCAGGGTAGAACCCTACAATGAGCAGTTCTTC

clone_size: .
j_call: TRBJ2-1
v_call: TRBV25-1
d_call: .
cdr3_aa: CASSQDQGGRQFF
cdr3_nt: TGTGCCAGCAGTCAAGACCAGGGGGGAAGGCAGTTCTTC

clone_size: .
j_call: TRBJ1-4
v_call: TRBV30
d_call: .
cdr3_aa: CAWSPRGEKLFF
cdr3_nt: TGTGCCTGGAGTCCCCGAGGGGAAAAACTGTTTTTT

clone_size: .
j_call: TRBJ2-1
v_call: TRBV5-1
d_call: TRBD1
cdr3_aa: CASSLGQGPYNEQFF
cdr3_nt: TGCGCCAGCAGCTTGGGACAGGGGCCCTACAATGAGCAGTTCTTC

clone_size: once
j_call: TRBJ2-7
v_call: TRBV25-1
d_call: TRBD1
cdr3_aa: CASSGGQGLDEQYF
cdr3_nt: TGTGCCAGCTCCGGGGGACAGGGCTTGGACGAGCAGTACTTC

clone_size: .
j_call: TRBJ1-3
v_call: TRBV28
d_call: .
cdr3_aa: CASSFLSPALNSGNTIYF
cdr3_nt: TGTGCCAGCAGTTTTTTGAGTCCAGCCTTAAACTCTGGAAACACCATATATTTT

clone_size: .
j_call: TRBJ1-5
v_call: TRBV4-2
d_call: .
cdr3_aa: CASSQDRQGNQPQHF
cdr3_nt: TGTGCCAGCAGCCAAGATCGGCAGGGGAATCAGCCCCAGCATTTT

clone_size: .
j_call: TRBJ2-1
v_call: TRBV7-7
d_call: TRBD2
cdr3_aa: CASGTSGNEQFF
cdr3_nt: TGTGCTAGCGGGACTAGCGGGAATGAGCAGTTCTTC

clone_size: .
j_call: TRBJ2-3
v_call: TRBV29-1
d_call: .
cdr3_aa: CSVGTGSVTDTQYF
cdr3_nt: TGCAGCGTTGGAACGGGGTCAGTCACAGATACGCAGTATTTT

clone_size: .
j_call: TRBJ2-7
v_call: TRBV10-3
d_call: TRBD2
cdr3_aa: CAIKSGSMEQYF
cdr3_nt: TGTGCCATCAAGAGCGGGAGTATGGAGCAGTACTTC

clone_size: .
j_call: TRBJ1-2
v_call: TRBV6-5
d_call: TRBD1
cdr3_aa: CASRGTGEGGYTF
cdr3_nt: TGTGCCAGCAGGGGGACAGGTGAGGGCGGCTACACCTTC

clone_size: .
j_call: TRBJ1-5
v_call: TRBV6-1
d_call: .
cdr3_aa: CASMVDGNQPQHF
cdr3_nt: TGTGCCAGCATGGTAGACGGCAATCAGCCCCAGCATTTT

clone_size: .
j_call: TRBJ2-5
v_call: TRBV30
d_call: .
cdr3_aa: CAWSVVLQETQYF
cdr3_nt: TGTGCCTGGAGTGTAGTGCTTCAAGAGACCCAGTACTTC

clone_size: .
j_call: TRBJ2-2
v_call: TRBV6-6
d_call: TRBD2
cdr3_aa: CASSQTSGRITGELFF
cdr3_nt: TGTGCCAGCAGCCAGACTAGCGGGAGGATCACCGGGGAGCTGTTTTTT

clone_size: .
j_call: TRBJ2-7
v_call: TRBV11-2
d_call: TRBD1
cdr3_aa: CASSLGTGRTYEQYF
cdr3_nt: TGTGCCAGCAGCCTGGGGACAGGGCGCACCTACGAGCAGTACTTC

clone_size: few
j_call: TRBJ1-2
v_call: TRBV14
d_call: .
cdr3_aa: CASSTSGILGGYTF
cdr3_nt: TGTGCCAGCAGCACCTCTGGAATATTGGGTGGCTACACCTTC